This T cell receptor (beta chain) came from a study of T cell responses to AZD1222 COVID-19 vaccine. Germline V gene data show CDR1 as WNHNN and CDR2 as SYGVQD (reference sequence). The CDR3 spans 13 residues. V was trimmed by 4 bases and J by 1 base, leaving 7 bases between them. The protocol was immunoSEQ multiplex PCR, while the TCRdb copy is restricted to in-frame clones and leaves out a portion. This sample yields about 83,000 clones, of which 86% are seen a single time; 8.5% to 10% belongs to the top ten. The chain joins TRBV10-1 to TRBJ2-5; D is unclear. The sequences come from peripheral blood, collected on day 0 of AZD1222 vaccination. The sequence was obtained from an adult in good health. CDR3 protein: CASSGTFQETQYF. CDR3 DNA sequence: TGCGCCAGCAGTGGGACCTTCCAAGAGACCCAGTACTTC.